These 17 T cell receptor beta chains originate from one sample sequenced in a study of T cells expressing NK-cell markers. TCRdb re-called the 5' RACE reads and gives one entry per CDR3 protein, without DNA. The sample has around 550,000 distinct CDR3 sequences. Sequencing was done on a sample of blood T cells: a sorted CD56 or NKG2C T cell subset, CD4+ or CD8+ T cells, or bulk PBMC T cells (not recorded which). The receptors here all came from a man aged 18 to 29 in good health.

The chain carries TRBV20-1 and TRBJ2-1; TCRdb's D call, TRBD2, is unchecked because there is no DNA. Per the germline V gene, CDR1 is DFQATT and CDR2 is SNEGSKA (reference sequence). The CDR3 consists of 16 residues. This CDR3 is CSARTSGPSSYNEQFF.

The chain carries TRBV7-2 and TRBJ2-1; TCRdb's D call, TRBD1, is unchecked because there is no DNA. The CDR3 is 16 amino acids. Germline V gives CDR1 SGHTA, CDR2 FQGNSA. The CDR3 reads CASSLKRGNSYNEQFF.

The CDR3 spells CASSPGLPRGGNQPQHF. The chain has TRBV12-3 or TRBV12-4 and TRBJ1-5; the TRBD1 assignment by TCRdb is unverifiable without DNA. CDR3 size: 17 residues.

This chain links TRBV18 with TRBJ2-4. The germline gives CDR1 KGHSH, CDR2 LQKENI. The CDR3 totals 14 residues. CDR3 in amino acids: CASSPPSLVNIQYF.

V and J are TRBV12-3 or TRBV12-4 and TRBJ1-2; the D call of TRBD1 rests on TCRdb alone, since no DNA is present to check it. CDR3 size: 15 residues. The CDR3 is CASTSLLQGYYGYTF.

Here the CDR3 reads CASSLRQGGTGELFF. This chain joins TRBV7-6 and TRBJ2-2; TCRdb returns TRBD1, unconfirmable since there is no DNA. This CDR3 comprises 15 residues. Germline V gives CDR1 SGHVS, CDR2 FNYEAQ.

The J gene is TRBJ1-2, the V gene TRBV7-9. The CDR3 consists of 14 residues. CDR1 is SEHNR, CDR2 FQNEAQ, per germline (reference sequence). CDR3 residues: CASSNLQDNYGYTF.

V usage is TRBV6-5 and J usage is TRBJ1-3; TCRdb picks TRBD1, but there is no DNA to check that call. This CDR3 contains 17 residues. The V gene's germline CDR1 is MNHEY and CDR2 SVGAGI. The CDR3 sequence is CASSYGAEYSSGNTIYF.

The CDR3 region is CASSPGVGGSRNTEAFF. The chain recombines TRBV5-1 with TRBJ1-1. CDR3 length: 17 amino acids. The germline gives CDR1 SGHRS, CDR2 YFSETQ.

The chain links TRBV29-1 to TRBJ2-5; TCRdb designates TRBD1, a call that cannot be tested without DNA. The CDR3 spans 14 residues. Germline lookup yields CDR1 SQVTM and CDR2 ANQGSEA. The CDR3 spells CSVVRLSRGETQYF.

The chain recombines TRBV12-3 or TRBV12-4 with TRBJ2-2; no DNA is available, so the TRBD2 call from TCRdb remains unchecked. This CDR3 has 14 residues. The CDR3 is CASSFLRGRGELFF.

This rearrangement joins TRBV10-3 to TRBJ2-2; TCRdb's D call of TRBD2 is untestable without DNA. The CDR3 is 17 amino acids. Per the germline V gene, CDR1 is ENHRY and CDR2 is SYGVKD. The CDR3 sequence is CAISGGLAGPNTGELFF.

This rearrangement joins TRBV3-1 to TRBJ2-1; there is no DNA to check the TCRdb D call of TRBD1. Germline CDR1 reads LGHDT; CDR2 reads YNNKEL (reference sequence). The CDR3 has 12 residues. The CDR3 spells CASSQGVGRPFF.

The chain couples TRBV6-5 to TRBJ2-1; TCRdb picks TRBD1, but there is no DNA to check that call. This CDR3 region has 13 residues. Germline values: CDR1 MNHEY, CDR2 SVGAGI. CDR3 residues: CASSYAGGNEQFF.

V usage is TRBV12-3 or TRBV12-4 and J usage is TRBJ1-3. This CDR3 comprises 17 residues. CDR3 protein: CASSSSSRSLSGNTIYF.

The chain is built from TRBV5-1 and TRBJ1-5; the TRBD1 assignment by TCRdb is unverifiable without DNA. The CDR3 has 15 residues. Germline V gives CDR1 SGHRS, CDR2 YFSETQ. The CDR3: CASRAISAENQPQHF.

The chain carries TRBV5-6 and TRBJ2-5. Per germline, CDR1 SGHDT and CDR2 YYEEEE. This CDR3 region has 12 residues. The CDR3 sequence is CASRRRPETQYF.